This TCR beta chain was recorded in a study of blood T cell repertoires in COVID-19. Study overall: Samples of COVID-19 (acute and convalescent) were obtained from the United States, Italy and Spain.

Measured with immunoSEQ multiplex PCR; TCRdb has only the in-frame clones, and not every one. The table lists around 160,000 clones, around nine tenths of them singletons. The V gene's germline CDR1 is GTSNPN and CDR2 SVGIG (reference sequence). V gave up 8 bases and J gave up 1 base, with 14 bases separating them. The CDR3 totals 13 residues. Sequencing was carried out using peripheral blood. This receptor was obtained from a human donor in a cohort sampled during active COVID-19. The genes are TRBV30 and TRBJ1-1; D unresolved. CDR3: CARSTRGNTEAFF. In DNA form, the CDR3 reads TGTGCCCGAAGTACTCGGGGGAACACTGAAGCTTTCTTT.